Listed here are 4 T cell receptor beta chains from one sample, sequenced in a study of blood T cell repertoires in COVID-19. Sequencing used immunoSEQ multiplex PCR; TCRdb keeps in-frame clones, though not all of them. The table lists some 80,000 clones, roughly nine tenths of them singletons. Sequencing input: peripheral blood. The origin of the receptors is a woman over 75 with active or convalescent COVID-19.

The V gene is TRBV19, the J gene TRBJ2-7; D gene unclear. The germline V gene encodes CDR1 LNHDA and CDR2 SQIVND (reference sequence). CDR3 length: 15 amino acids. V lost 3 bases and J lost 7, with 19 bases in between. The CDR3 here is CASSMYTVLSKEQYF. CDR3 DNA: TGTGCCAGTAGTATGTACACCGTCCTTTCCAAGGAGCAGTACTTC.

V usage is TRBV7-2 and J usage is TRBJ1-6, with D tentatively TRBD1 (5 bases). With 5 bases removed from V and 1 base from J, the gap between germline ends came to 15 bases. The CDR3 runs to 17 residues. Germline-derived CDR1 and CDR2 are SGHTA and FQGNSA. This chain's CDR3 is CASSPRGRESYNSPLHF. CDR3 bases: TGTGCCAGCAGCCCCCGTGGCAGGGAATCCTATAATTCACCCCTCCACTTT.

V and J are TRBV25-1 and TRBJ1-6; D gene uncertain. The CDR3 runs 16 residues. Trimming shortened V by 4 bases and J by 0 bases, and 10 bases separated the two germline ends. Germline CDR1 reads MGHDK; CDR2 reads SYGVNS. The CDR3 nucleotides are TGTGCCAGCAGTGGCACCCGAGGCTCCTATAATTCACCCCTCCACTTT. It codes for CASSGTRGSYNSPLHF.

The gene calls are TRBV6-2 or TRBV6-3 and TRBJ2-1; the D gene is possibly TRBD1 (5 bases). V was pared by 2 bases and J by 1 base, with 6 bases between. The CDR3 runs 14 residues. From germline, CDR1 is MNHEY and CDR2 SVGEGT. Here the CDR3 reads CASSYAGSYNEQFF. CDR3 nucleotide sequence: TGTGCCAGCAGTTACGCAGGGTCCTACAATGAGCAGTTCTTC.